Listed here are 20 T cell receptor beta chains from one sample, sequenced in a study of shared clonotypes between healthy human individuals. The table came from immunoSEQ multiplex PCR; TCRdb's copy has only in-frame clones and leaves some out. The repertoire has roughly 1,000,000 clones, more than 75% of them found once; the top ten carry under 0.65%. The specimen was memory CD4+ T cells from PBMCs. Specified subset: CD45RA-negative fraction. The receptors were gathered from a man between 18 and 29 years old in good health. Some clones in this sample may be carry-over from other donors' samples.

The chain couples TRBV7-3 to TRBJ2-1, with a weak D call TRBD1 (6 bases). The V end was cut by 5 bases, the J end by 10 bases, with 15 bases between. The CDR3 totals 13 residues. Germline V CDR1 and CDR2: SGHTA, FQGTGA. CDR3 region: CASSRTVLREQFF. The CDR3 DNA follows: TGTGCCAGCAGCCGGACAGTCCTCAGGGAGCAGTTCTTC.

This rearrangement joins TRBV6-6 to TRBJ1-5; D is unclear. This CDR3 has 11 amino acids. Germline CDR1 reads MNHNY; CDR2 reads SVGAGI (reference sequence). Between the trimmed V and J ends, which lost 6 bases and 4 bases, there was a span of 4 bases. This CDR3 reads CASRLNQPQHF. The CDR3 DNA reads TGTGCCAGCAGACTAAATCAGCCCCAGCATTTT.

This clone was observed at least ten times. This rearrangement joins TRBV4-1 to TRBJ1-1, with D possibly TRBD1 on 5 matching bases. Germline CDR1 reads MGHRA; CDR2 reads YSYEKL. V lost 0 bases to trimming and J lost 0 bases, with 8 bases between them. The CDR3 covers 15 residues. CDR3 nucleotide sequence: TGCGCCAGCAGCCAAGAGACAGCCATGAACACTGAAGCTTTCTTT. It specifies CASSQETAMNTEAFF.

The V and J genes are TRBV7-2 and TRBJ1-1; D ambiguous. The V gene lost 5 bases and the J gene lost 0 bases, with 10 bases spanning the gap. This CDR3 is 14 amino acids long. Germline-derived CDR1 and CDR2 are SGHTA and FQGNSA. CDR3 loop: CASSRLRVNTEAFF. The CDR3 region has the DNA TGTGCCAGCAGCCGCCTAAGGGTGAACACTGAAGCTTTCTTT.

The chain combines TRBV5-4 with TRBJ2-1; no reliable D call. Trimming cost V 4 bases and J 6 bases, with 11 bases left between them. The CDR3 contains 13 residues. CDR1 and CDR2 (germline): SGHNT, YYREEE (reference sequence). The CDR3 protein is CASSPGNGNEQFF. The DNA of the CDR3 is TGTGCCAGCAGCCCGGGCAATGGCAATGAGCAGTTCTTC.

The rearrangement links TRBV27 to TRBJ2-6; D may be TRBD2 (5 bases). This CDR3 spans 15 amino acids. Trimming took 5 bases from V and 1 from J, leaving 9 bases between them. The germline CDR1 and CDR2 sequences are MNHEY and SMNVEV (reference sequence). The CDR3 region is CASSEGLSGANVLTF. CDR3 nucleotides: TGTGCCAGCAGTGAAGGACTTTCTGGGGCCAACGTCCTGACTTTC.

The CDR3 is CASSPPFRGLGYTF. The CDR3 nucleotides are TGTGCCAGCTCACCACCTTTCAGGGGGCTTGGCTACACCTTC. The chain has TRBV18 and TRBJ1-2; TRBD1 matches at 8 bases. There are 14 residues in the CDR3. CDR1 is KGHSH, CDR2 LQKENI, per germline. V shed 0 bases and J 7 bases; nucleotides not matched to a gene: 4. Combining the CDR3 with reference TRBV18 and TRBJ1-2 gives the whole variable domain NAGVMQNPRHLVRRRGQEARLRCSPMKGHSHVYWYRQLPEEGLKFMVYLQKENIIDESGMPKERFSAEFPKEGPSILRIQQVVRGDSAAYFCASSPPFRGLGYTFGSGTRLTVV.

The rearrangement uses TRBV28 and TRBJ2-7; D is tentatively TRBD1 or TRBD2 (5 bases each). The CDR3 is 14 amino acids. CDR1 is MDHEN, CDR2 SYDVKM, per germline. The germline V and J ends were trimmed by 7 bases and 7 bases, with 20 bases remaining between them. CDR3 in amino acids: CASKWDLGALEQYF. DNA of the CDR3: TGTGCCAGCAAATGGGACCTCGGCGCTTTGGAGCAGTACTTC.

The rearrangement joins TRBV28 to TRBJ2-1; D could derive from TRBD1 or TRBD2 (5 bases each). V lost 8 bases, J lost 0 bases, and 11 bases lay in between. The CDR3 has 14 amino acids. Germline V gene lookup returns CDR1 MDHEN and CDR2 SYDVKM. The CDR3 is CASAPRGSYNEQFF. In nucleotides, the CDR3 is TGTGCCAGCGCTCCGAGGGGCTCCTACAATGAGCAGTTCTTC.

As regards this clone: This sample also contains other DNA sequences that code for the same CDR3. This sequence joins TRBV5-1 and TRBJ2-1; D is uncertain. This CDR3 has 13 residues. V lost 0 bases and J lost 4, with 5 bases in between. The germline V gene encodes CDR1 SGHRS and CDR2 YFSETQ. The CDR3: CASSLGGYNEQFF. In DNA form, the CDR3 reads TGCGCCAGCAGCTTGGGTGGATACAATGAGCAGTTCTTC.

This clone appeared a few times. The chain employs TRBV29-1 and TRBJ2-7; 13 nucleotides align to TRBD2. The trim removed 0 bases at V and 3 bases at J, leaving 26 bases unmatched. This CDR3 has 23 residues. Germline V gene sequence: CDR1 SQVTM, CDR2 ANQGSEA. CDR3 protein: CSVEEGPRFRGLAGVGGLYEQYF. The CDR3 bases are TGCAGCGTTGAAGAAGGTCCTAGGTTTCGTGGACTAGCGGGAGTAGGAGGGCTCTACGAGCAGTACTTC.

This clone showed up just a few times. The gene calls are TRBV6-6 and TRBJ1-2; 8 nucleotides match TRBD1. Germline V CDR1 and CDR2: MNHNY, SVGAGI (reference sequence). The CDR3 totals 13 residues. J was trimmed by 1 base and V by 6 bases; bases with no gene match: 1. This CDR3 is CASSGQGNYGYTF. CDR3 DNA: TGTGCCAGCAGCGGACAGGGTAACTATGGCTACACCTTC.

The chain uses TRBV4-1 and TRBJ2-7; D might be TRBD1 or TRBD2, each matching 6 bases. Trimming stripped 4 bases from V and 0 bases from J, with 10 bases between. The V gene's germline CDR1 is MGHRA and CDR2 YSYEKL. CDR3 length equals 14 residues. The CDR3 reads CASSPGDTSYEQYF. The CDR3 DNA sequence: TGCGCCAGCAGCCCGGGGGACACCTCCTACGAGCAGTACTTC.

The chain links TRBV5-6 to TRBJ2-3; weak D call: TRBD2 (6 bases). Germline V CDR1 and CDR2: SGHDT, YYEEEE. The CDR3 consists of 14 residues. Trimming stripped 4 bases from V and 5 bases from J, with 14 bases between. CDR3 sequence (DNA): TGTGCCAGCAGCGCGGGACGGCCAGGAGATACGCAGTATTTT. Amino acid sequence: CASSAGRPGDTQYF.

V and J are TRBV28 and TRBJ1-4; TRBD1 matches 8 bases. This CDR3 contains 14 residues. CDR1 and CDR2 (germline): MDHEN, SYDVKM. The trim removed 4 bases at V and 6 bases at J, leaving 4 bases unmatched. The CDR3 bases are TGTGCCAGCAGTTCAGGGGGCAGGGATGAAAAACTGTTTTTT. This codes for CASSSGGRDEKLFF.

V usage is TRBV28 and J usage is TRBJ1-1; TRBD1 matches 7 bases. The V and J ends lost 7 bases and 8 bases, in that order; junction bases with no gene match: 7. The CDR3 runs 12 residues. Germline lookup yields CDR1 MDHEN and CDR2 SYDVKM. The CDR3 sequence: CASTRTGVEAFF. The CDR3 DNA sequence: TGTGCCAGCACCCGAACAGGGGTCGAAGCTTTCTTT.

CDR3 in amino acids: CASSSRLAGGRHNEQFF. CDR3 sequence (DNA): TGTGCCAGCAGTTCCAGACTAGCGGGAGGGCGGCACAATGAGCAGTTCTTC. V and J are TRBV28 and TRBJ2-1; 14 bases map to TRBD2. This CDR3 contains 17 residues. The germline gives CDR1 MDHEN, CDR2 SYDVKM. V lost 4 bases, J lost 5 bases, and 7 bases stayed unmatched. The entire variable domain, with the rest obtained from reference TRBV28 and TRBJ2-1, is as follows: DVKVTQSSRYLVKRTGEKVFLECVQDMDHENMFWYRQDPGLGLRLIYFSYDVKMKEKGDIPEGYSVSREKKERFSLILESASTNQTSMYLCASSSRLAGGRHNEQFFGPGTRLTVL.

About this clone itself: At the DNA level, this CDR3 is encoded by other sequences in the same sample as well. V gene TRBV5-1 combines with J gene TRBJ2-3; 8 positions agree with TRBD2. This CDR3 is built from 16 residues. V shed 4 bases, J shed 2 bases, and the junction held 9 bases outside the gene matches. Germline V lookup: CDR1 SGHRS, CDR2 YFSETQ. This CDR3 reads CASSPGLAGLTDTQYF. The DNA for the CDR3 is TGCGCCAGCAGCCCCGGGCTAGCGGGCCTCACAGATACGCAGTATTTT.

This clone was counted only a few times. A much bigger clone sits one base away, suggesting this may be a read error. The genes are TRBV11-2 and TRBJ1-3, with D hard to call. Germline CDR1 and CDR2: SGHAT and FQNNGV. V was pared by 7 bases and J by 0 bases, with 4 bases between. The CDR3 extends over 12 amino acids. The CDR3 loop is CASTSSGNTIYF. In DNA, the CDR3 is TGTGCCAGCACCAGCTCTGGAAACACCATATATTTT.

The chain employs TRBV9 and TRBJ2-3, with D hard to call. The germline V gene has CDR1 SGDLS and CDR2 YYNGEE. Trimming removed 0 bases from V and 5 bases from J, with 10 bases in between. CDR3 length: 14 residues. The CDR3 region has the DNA TGTGCCAGCAGCGTAGCCCCACTGGGAGATACGCAGTATTTT. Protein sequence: CASSVAPLGDTQYF. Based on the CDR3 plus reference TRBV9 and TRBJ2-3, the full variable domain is DSGVTQTPKHLITATGQRVTLRCSPRSGDLSVYWYQQSLDQGLQFLIQYYNGEERAKGNILERFSAQQFPDLHSELNLSSLELGDSALYFCASSVAPLGDTQYFGPGTRLTVL.